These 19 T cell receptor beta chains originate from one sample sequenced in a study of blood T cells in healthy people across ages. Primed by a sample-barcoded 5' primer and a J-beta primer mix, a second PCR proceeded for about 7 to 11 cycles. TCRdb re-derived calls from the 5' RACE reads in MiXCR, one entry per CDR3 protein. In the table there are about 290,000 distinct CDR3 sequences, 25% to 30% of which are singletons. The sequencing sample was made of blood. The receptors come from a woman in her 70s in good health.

CDR3 nucleotide sequence: TGTGCCAGCAGCCCGCGTAGAGGCGGAGAGACCCAGTACTTC. As protein: CASSPRRGGETQYF. V usage is TRBV7-9 and J usage is TRBJ2-5, with D uncertain. Trimming removed 5 bases at V and 4 bases at J, with 14 bases between. CDR1 and CDR2 from the germline V gene are SEHNR and FQNEAQ (reference sequence). The CDR3 length is 14 residues.

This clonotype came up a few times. CDR3 DNA sequence: TGCAGTGCTAGGCAACTAGCCGCCGGGGAGCTGTTTTTT. Translated, it gives CSARQLAAGELFF. This sequence joins TRBV20-1 and TRBJ2-2, with TRBD2 as a possible D gene (6 bases). Germline values: CDR1 DFQATT, CDR2 SNEGSKA (reference sequence). This CDR3 comprises 13 residues. V lost 3 bases and J 6 bases, leaving 11 bases between the germline ends.

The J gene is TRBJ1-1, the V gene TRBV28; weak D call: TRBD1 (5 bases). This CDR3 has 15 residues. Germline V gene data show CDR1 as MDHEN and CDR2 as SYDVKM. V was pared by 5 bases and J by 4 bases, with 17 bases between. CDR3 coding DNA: TGTGCCAGCAGTATACCGACAGTAATGAGCACTGAAGCTTTCTTT. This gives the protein CASSIPTVMSTEAFF. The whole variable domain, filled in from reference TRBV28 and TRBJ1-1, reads DVKVTQSSRYLVKRTGEKVFLECVQDMDHENMFWYRQDPGLGLRLIYFSYDVKMKEKGDIPEGYSVSREKKERFSLILESASTNQTSMYLCASSIPTVMSTEAFFGQGTRLTVV.

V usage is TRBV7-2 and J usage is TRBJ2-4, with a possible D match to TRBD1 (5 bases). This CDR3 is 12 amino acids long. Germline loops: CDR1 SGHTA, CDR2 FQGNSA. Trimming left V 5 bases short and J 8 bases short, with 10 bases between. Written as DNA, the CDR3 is TGTGCCAGCAGCATTAAAGGGGACATTCAGTACTTC. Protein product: CASSIKGDIQYF.

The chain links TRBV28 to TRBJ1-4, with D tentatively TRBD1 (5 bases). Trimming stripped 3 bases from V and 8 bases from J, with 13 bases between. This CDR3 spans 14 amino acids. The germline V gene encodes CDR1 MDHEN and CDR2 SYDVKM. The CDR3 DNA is TGTGCCAGCAGTTTCGCGGGGCCCGGCGAAAAACTGTTTTTT. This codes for CASSFAGPGEKLFF.

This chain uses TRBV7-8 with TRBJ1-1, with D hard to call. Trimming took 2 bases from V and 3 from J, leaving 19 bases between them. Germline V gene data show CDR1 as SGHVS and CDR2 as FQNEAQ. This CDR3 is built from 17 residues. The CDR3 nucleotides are TGTGCCAGCAGCTTATTGTGGAAGATTGCTTTGGACACTGAAGCTTTCTTT. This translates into CASSLLWKIALDTEAFF.

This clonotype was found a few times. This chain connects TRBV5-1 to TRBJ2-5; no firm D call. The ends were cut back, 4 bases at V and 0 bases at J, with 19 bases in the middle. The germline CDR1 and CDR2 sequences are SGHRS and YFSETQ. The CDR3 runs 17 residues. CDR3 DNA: TGCGCCAGCAGCCCCTCCACCCGGGCACTGTACCAAGAGACCCAGTACTTC. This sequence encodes CASSPSTRALYQETQYF.

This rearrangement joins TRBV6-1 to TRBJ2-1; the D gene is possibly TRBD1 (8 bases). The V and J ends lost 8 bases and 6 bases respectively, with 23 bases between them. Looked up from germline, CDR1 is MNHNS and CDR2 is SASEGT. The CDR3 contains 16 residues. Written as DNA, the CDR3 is TGTGCCAGCGTGAACTTCACAGGGGGGGCCCTCAATGAGCAGTTCTTC. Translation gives CASVNFTGGALNEQFF.

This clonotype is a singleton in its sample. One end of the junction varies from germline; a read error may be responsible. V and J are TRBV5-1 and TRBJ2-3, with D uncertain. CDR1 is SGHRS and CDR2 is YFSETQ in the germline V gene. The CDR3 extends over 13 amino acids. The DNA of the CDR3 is TGCGCCAGCAACCCAGATAGCACAGATACGCAGTGTTTT. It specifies CASNPDSTDTQCF.

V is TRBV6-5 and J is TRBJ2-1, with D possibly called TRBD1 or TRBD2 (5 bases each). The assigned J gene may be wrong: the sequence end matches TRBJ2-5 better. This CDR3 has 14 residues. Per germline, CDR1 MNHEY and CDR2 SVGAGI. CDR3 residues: CASSYMTGQETQYF. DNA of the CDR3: TGTGCCAGCAGCTACATGACGGGGCAGGAGACCCAGTACTTC.

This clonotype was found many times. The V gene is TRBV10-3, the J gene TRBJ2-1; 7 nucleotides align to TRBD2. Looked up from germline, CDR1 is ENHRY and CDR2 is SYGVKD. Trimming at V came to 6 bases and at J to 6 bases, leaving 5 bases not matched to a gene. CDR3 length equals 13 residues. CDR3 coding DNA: TGTGCCATCAGGTTTGCTAGCGGCAATGAGCAGTTCTTC. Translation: CAIRFASGNEQFF.

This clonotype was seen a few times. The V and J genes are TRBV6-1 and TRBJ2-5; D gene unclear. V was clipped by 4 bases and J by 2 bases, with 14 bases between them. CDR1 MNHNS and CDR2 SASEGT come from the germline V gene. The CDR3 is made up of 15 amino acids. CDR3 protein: CASSVRPSNQETQYF. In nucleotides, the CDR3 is TGTGCCAGCAGTGTAAGGCCCTCAAATCAAGAGACCCAGTACTTC.

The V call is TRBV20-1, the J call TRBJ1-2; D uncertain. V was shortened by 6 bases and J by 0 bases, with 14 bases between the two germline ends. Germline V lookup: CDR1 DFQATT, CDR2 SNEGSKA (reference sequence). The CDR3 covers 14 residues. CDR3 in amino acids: CSASSDFSNYGYTF. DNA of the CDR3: TGCAGTGCCTCCTCGGACTTCTCTAACTATGGCTACACCTTC.

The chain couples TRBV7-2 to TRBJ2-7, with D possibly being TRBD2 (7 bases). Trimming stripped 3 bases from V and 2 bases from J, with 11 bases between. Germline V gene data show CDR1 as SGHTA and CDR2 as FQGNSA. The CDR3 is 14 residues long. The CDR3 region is CASSFGGPTYEQYF. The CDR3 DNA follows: TGTGCCAGCAGCTTCGGGGGGCCGACCTACGAGCAGTACTTC.

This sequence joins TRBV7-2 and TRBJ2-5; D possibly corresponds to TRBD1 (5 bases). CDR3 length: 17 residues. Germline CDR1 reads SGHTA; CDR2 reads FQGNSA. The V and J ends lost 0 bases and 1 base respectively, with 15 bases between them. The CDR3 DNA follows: TGTGCCAGCAGCTTAGCTGGAGACAGATGGTCCCAAGAGACCCAGTACTTC. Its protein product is CASSLAGDRWSQETQYF.

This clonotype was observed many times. CDR3 loop: CASSPQSPNNSPLHF. The CDR3 DNA reads as TGTGCCAGCAGCCCACAGAGCCCCAATAATTCACCCCTCCACTTT. The rearrangement uses TRBV7-2 and TRBJ1-6; D is undetermined. This CDR3 has 15 amino acids. CDR1 is SGHTA and CDR2 is FQGNSA in the germline V gene. V shed 5 bases and J shed 5 bases, with 13 bases lying between them.

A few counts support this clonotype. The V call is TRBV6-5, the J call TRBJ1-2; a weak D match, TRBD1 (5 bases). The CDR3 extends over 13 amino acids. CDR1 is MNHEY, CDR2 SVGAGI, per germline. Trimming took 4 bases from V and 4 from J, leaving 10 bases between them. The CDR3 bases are TGTGCCAGCAGTTCGTCCAGGGTCTATGGCTACACCTTC. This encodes CASSSSRVYGYTF.

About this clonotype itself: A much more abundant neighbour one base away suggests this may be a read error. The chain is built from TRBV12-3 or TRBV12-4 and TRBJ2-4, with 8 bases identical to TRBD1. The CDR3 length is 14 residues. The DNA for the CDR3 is TGTGCCAGCACCCTAGGACAGGGAAGAAACATTCAGTGCTTC. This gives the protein CASTLGQGRNIQCF.

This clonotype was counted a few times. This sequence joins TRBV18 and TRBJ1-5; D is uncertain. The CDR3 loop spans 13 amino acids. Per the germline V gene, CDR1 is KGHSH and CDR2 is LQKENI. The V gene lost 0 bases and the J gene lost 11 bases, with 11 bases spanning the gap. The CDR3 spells CASSPPSSTAQHF. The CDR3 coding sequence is TGTGCCAGCTCACCACCGAGTTCTACGGCCCAGCATTTT.